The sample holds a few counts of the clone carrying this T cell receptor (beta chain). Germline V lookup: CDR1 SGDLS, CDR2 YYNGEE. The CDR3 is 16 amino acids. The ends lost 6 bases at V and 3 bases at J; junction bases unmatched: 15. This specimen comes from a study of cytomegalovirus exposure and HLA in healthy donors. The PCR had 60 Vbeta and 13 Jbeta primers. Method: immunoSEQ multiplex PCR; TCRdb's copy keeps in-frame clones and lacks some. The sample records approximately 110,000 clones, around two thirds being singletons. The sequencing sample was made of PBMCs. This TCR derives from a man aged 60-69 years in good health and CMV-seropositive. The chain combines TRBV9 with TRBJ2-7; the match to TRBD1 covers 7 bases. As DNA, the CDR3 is TGTGCCAGCATCACAATGACCCGGACAGGTAACTACGAGCAGTACTTC. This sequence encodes CASITMTRTGNYEQYF.